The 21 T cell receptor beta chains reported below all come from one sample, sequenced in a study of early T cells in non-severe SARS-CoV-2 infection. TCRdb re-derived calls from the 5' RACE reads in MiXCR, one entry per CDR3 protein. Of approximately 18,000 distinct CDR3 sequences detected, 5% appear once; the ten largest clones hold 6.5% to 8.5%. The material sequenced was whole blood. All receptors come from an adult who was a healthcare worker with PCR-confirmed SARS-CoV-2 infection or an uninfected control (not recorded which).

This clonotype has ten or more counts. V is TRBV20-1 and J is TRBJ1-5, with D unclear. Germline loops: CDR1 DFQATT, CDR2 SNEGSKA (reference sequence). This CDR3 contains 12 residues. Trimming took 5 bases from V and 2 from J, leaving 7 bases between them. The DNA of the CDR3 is TGCAGTGCTGGAAACGGCAATCAGCCCCAGCATTTT. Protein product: CSAGNGNQPQHF.

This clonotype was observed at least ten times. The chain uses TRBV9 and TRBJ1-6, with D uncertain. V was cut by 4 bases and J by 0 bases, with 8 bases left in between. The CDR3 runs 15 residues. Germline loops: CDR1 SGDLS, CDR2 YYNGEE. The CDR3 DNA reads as TGTGCCAGCAGCCTAGGGAGCTCCTATAATTCACCCCTCCACTTT. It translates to CASSLGSSYNSPLHF.

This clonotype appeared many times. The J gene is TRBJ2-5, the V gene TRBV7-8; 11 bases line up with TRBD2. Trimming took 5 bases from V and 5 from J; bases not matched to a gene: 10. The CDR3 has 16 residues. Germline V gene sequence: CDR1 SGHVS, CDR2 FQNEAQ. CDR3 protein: CASSPGTSGSWETQYF. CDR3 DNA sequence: TGTGCCAGCAGCCCCGGAACTAGCGGGAGTTGGGAGACCCAGTACTTC.

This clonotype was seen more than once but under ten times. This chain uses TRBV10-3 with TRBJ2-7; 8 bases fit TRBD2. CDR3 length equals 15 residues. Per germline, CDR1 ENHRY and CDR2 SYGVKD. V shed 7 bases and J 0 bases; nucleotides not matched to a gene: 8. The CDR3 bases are TGTGCCATCAACGGGAGGGACACGAGCTCCTACGAGCAGTACTTC. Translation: CAINGRDTSSYEQYF.

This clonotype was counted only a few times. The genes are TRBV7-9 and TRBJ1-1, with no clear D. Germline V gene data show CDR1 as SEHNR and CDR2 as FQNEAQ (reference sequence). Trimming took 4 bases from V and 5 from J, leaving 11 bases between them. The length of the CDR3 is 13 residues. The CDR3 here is CASSSSGSTEAFF. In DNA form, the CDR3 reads TGTGCCAGCAGCTCCAGTGGGTCGACTGAAGCTTTCTTT. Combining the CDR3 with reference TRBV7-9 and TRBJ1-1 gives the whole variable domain DTGVSQNPRHKITKRGQNVTFRCDPISEHNRLYWYRQTLGQGPEFLTYFQNEAQLEKSRLLSDRFSAERPKGSFSTLEIQRTEQGDSAMYLCASSSSGSTEAFFGQGTRLTVV.

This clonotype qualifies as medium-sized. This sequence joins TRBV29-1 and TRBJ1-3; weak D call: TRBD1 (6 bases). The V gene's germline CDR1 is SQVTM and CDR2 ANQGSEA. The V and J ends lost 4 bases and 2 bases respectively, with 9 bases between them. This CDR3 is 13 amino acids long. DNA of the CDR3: TGCAGCGTTGCCGGACAGACTGGAAACACCATATATTTT. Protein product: CSVAGQTGNTIYF.

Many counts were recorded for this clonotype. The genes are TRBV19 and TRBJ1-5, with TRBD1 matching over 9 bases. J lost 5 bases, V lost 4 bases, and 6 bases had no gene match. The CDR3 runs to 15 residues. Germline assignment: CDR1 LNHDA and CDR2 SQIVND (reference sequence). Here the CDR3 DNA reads TGTGCCAGTAGTAGGGGACAGGGAGGGCATCAGCCCCAGCATTTT. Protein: CASSRGQGGHQPQHF.

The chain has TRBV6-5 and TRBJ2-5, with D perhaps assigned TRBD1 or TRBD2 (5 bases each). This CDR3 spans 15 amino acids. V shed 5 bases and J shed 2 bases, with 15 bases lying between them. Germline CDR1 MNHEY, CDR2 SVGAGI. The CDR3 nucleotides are TGTGCCAGCAGTGGGTTCTCTGGGGGACAAGAGACCCAGTACTTC. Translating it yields CASSGFSGGQETQYF.

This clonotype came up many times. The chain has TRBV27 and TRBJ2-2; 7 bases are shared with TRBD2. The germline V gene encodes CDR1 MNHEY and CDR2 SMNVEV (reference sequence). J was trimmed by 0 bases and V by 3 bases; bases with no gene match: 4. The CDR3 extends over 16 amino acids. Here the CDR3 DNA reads TGTGCCAGCAGTTTTCGAGCGGGACCGAACACCGGGGAGCTGTTTTTT. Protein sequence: CASSFRAGPNTGELFF.

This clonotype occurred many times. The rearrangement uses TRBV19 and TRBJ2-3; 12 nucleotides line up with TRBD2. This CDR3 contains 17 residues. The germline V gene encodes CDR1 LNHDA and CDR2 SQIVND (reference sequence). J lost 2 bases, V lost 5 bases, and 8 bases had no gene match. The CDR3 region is CASSPKASGRATDTQYF. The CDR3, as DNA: TGTGCCAGTAGTCCGAAGGCTAGCGGGAGGGCCACAGATACGCAGTATTTT.

CDR3 in amino acids: CASSYSTRFEQYV. CDR3 DNA sequence: TGTGCCAGCAGTTACTCGACTAGGTTCGAGCAGTACGTC. The V call is TRBV6-6, the J call TRBJ2-7; maybe TRBD2 (6 bases). The CDR3 extends over 13 amino acids. The germline V gene encodes CDR1 MNHNY and CDR2 SVGAGI (reference sequence). The germline V and J ends were trimmed by 0 bases and 6 bases, with 9 bases remaining between them.

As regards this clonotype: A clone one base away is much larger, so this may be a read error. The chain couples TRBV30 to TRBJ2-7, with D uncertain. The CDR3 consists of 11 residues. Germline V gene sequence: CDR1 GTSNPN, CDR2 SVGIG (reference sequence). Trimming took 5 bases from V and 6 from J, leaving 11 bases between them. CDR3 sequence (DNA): TGTGCCTGGGGTCACCTACGCGAGCAGTACTTC. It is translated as CAWGHLREQYF.

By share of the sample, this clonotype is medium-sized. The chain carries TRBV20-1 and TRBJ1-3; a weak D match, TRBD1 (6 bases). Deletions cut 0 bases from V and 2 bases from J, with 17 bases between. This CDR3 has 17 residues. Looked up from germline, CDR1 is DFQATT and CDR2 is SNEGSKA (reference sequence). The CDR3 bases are TGCAGTGCTAGAGATTATGTAGAGGGACAAACTGGAAACACCATATATTTT. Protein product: CSARDYVEGQTGNTIYF.

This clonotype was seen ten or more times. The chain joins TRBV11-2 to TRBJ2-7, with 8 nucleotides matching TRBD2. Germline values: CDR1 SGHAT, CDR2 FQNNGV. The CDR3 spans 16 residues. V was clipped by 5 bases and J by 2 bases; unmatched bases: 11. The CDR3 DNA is TGTGCCAGCAGCCCAGGGACTAGTGGCTCCCCCTACGAGCAGTACTTC. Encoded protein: CASSPGTSGSPYEQYF. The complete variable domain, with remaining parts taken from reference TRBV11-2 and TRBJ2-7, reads EAGVAQSPRYKIIEKRQSVAFWCNPISGHATLYWYQQILGQGPKLLIQFQNNGVVDDSQLPKDRFSAERLKGVDSTLKIQPAKLEDSAVYLCASSPGTSGSPYEQYFGPGTRLTVT.

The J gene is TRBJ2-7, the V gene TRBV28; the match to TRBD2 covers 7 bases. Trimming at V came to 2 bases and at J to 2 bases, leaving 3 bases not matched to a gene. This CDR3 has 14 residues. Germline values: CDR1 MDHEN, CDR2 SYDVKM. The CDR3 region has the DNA TGTGCCAGCAGTTTACCCCGGGGGGCCTACGAGCAGTACTTC. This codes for CASSLPRGAYEQYF.

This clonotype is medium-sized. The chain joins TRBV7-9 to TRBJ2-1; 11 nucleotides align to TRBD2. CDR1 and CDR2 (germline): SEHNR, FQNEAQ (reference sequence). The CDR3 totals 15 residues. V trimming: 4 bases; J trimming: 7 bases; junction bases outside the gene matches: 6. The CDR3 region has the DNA TGTGCCAGCAGCTGGGGACTAGCGGCGGGTAATGAGCAGTTCTTC. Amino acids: CASSWGLAAGNEQFF. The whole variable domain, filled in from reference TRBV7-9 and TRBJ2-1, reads DTGVSQNPRHKITKRGQNVTFRCDPISEHNRLYWYRQTLGQGPEFLTYFQNEAQLEKSRLLSDRFSAERPKGSFSTLEIQRTEQGDSAMYLCASSWGLAAGNEQFFGPGTRLTVL.

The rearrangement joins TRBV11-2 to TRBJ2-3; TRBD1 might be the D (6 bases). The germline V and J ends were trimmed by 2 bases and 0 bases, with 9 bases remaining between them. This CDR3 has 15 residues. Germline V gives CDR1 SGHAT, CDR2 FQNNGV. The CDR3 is CASSLTGQSTDTQYF. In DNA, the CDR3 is TGTGCCAGCAGCTTAACAGGACAGAGCACAGATACGCAGTATTTT.

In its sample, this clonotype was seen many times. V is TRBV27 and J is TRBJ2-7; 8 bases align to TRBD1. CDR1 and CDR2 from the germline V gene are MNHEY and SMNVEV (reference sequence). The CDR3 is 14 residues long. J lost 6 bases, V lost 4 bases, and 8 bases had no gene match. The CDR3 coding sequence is TGTGCCAGCAGTTCAGGAGACAGGGGTATCGAGCAGTACTTC. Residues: CASSSGDRGIEQYF.

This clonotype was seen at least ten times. CDR3 nucleotide sequence: TGCGCCAGCAGTCAACTAAGGGTCCGGAGGAACACCGGGGAGCTGTTTTTT. Translating gives CASSQLRVRRNTGELFF. V and J are TRBV4-3 and TRBJ2-2; D is uncertain. Germline V gene data show CDR1 as LGHNA and CDR2 as YSLEER. Between the trimmed V and J ends, which lost 6 bases and 1 base, there was a span of 18 bases. The CDR3 is 17 residues long.

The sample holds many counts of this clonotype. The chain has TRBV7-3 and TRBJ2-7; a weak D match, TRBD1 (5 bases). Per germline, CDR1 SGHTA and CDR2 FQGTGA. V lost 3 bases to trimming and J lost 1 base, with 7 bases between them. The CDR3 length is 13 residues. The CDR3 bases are TGTGCCAGCAGCTTTGCAGGGTCCTACGAGCAGTACTTC. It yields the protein CASSFAGSYEQYF. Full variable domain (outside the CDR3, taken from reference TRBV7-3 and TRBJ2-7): GAGVSQTPSNKVTEKGKYVELRCDPISGHTALYWYRQSLGQGPEFLIYFQGTGAADDSGLPNDRFFAVRPEGSVSTLKIQRTERGDSAVYLCASSFAGSYEQYFGPGTRLTVT.

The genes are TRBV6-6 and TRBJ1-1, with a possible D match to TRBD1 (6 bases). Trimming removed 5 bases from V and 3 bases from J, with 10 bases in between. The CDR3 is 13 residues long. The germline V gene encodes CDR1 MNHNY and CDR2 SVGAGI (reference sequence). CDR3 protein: CASSLDSDTEAFF. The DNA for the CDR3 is TGTGCCAGCAGTCTGGACAGTGACACTGAAGCTTTCTTT.